This T cell receptor beta chain is drawn from a study of control samples from healthy donors and cancer patients. Using immunoSEQ multiplex PCR, the repertoire was profiled, and TCRdb retains in-frame clones only, with some absent. This table has 150,000 to 200,000 clones, about nine tenths appearing once. This CDR3 has 15 amino acids. Germline CDR1 LNHNV, CDR2 YYDKDF (reference sequence). Trimming left V 0 bases short and J 3 bases short, with 12 bases between. The sequence was collected from a woman aged 40 to 50 in good health. Sequencing was done on a sample of blood. The rearrangement uses TRBV15 and TRBJ2-7; tentatively, D is TRBD1 or TRBD2 (5 bases each). CDR3 residues: CATSRDKGTDYEQYF. The CDR3 DNA reads TGTGCCACCAGCAGAGATAAAGGGACGGACTACGAGCAGTACTTC.